This TCR beta chain was retrieved from a study of PD-L1 blockade in urothelial cancer. The sample holds a few counts of this clone. The time point denotes: peripheral blood 6 weeks after treatment start. The repertoire was sequenced with immunoSEQ multiplex PCR; TCRdb's copy has only in-frame clones and lacks some. The sample gives about 48,000 clones, more than 80% of which show up once; around 9.1% is in the top ten. This CDR3 spans 13 amino acids. The V and J ends lost 5 bases and 10 bases respectively, with 15 bases between them. The germline V gene has CDR1 SGHAT and CDR2 FQNNGV. The starting material was PBMCs, obtained around atezolizumab (anti-PD-L1) treatment. The source of this sequence is a man between 65 and 80 years old with urothelial cancer. V gene TRBV11-2 combines with J gene TRBJ2-1, with unresolved D. CDR3 DNA sequence: TGTGCCAGCAGCCTAGGCGTCTACGGGGAGCAGTTCTTC. Protein product: CASSLGVYGEQFF. Variable domain in full (rest from reference TRBV11-2 and TRBJ2-1): EAGVAQSPRYKIIEKRQSVAFWCNPISGHATLYWYQQILGQGPKLLIQFQNNGVVDDSQLPKDRFSAERLKGVDSTLKIQPAKLEDSAVYLCASSLGVYGEQFFGPGTRLTVL.